What follows are 30 T cell receptor beta chains derived from one specimen sequenced in a study of T-cell memory formation after mild COVID-19. One entry per CDR3 protein results from TCRdb running MiXCR on the 5' RACE reads. The table includes 150,000 to 200,000 distinct CDR3 sequences, roughly 15% detected once. Material: PBMCs or a T cell subset sorted from them (not recorded which). The receptors originated from an adult woman who had mild COVID-19 (a few samples of this study predate the infection). Cell type and time point are not known.

Only a few counts were recorded for this clonotype. The chain uses TRBV7-6 and TRBJ2-7; 13 positions agree with TRBD2. Germline V CDR1 and CDR2: SGHVS, FNYEAQ. The CDR3 consists of 15 residues. V lost 3 bases to trimming and J lost 4 bases; unmatched junction nucleotides: 3. DNA for the CDR3: TGTGCCAGCAGCTTCGGGACTAGCGGGACGTACGAGCAGTACTTC. It codes for CASSFGTSGTYEQYF.

Only a few counts were recorded for this clonotype. The chain has TRBV7-9 and TRBJ1-1, with 9 bases lining up with TRBD1. Germline CDR1 reads SEHNR; CDR2 reads FQNEAQ (reference sequence). The CDR3 covers 16 residues. With 0 bases clipped from V and 6 bases from J, the junction kept 8 bases outside the gene matches. DNA for the CDR3: TGTGCCAGCAGCTTAGCTCTACAGGGGGCGAAAGCTGAAGCTTTCTTT. Protein sequence: CASSLALQGAKAEAFF.

This rearrangement joins TRBV11-3 to TRBJ2-2; 8 bases agree with TRBD1. Germline CDR1 is SGHNT and CDR2 is YENEEA. V trimming: 0 bases; J trimming: 6 bases; junction bases outside the gene matches: 0. This CDR3 is built from 14 residues. This chain's CDR3 is CASSLEDRAGELFF. The CDR3, as DNA: TGTGCCAGCAGCTTAGAGGACAGGGCCGGGGAGCTGTTTTTT.

The table lists this clonotype with a few counts. The V and J genes are TRBV11-2 and TRBJ1-6, with TRBD1 matching over 9 bases. Germline assignment: CDR1 SGHAT and CDR2 FQNNGV. This CDR3 is built from 13 residues. The ends lost 5 bases at V and 10 bases at J; junction bases unmatched: 3. CDR3 sequence reads: CASSVTGGSPLHF. DNA of the CDR3: TGTGCCAGCAGCGTTACAGGGGGCTCACCCCTCCACTTT. Using reference TRBV11-2 and TRBJ1-6 for the parts outside the CDR3, the full variable domain is EAGVAQSPRYKIIEKRQSVAFWCNPISGHATLYWYQQILGQGPKLLIQFQNNGVVDDSQLPKDRFSAERLKGVDSTLKIQPAKLEDSAVYLCASSVTGGSPLHFGNGTRLTVT.

This rearrangement joins TRBV11-2 to TRBJ2-1; 8 bases agree with TRBD1. CDR3 size: 14 residues. Germline V gene sequence: CDR1 SGHAT, CDR2 FQNNGV. V was clipped by 6 bases and J by 12 bases; unmatched bases: 13. CDR3 sequence: CASRWDRSSFWQFF. CDR3 DNA sequence: TGTGCCAGCAGGTGGGACAGGTCCTCTTTTTGGCAGTTCTTC. The full variable domain, completed using reference TRBV11-2 and TRBJ2-1, is EAGVAQSPRYKIIEKRQSVAFWCNPISGHATLYWYQQILGQGPKLLIQFQNNGVVDDSQLPKDRFSAERLKGVDSTLKIQPAKLEDSAVYLCASRWDRSSFWQFFGPGTRLTVL.

This CDR3 is CASSFPSRYNEQFF. CDR3 sequence (DNA): TGTGCCAGCAGCTTCCCGTCAAGATACAATGAGCAGTTCTTC. This chain uses TRBV7-9 with TRBJ2-1; D is uncertain. The germline V gene encodes CDR1 SEHNR and CDR2 FQNEAQ (reference sequence). Trimming took 3 bases from V and 4 from J, leaving 10 bases between them. The CDR3 length is 14 residues.

This clonotype was observed a handful of times. The chain uses TRBV5-1 and TRBJ1-1; a weak D match, TRBD1 (5 bases). Germline CDR1 is SGHRS and CDR2 is YFSETQ. The CDR3 has 14 amino acids. Trimming cost V 0 bases and J 5 bases, with 11 bases left between them. The CDR3 loop reads CASSLDRPGTEAFF. In DNA, the CDR3 is TGCGCCAGCAGCTTGGACAGGCCTGGGACTGAAGCTTTCTTT. The full variable domain, rest sourced from reference TRBV5-1 and TRBJ1-1, is KAGVTQTPRYLIKTRGQQVTLSCSPISGHRSVSWYQQTPGQGLQFLFEYFSETQRNKGNFPGRFSGRQFSNSRSEMNVSTLELGDSALYLCASSLDRPGTEAFFGQGTRLTVV.

This clonotype came up a few times. The gene calls are TRBV7-9 and TRBJ1-1; D perhaps matches TRBD1 (5 bases). The CDR3 runs 15 residues. The germline CDR1 and CDR2 sequences are SEHNR and FQNEAQ (reference sequence). Trimming left V 1 base short and J 10 bases short, with 19 bases between. CDR3 residues: CASSLVQGRRWRAFF. As DNA, the CDR3 is TGTGCCAGCAGCTTAGTGCAGGGACGGCGGTGGAGAGCTTTCTTT.

This clonotype was found a few times. The V gene is TRBV6-6, the J gene TRBJ2-7, with D maybe TRBD1 (5 bases). CDR1 MNHNY and CDR2 SVGAGI come from the germline V gene (reference sequence). V was shortened by 0 bases and J by 2 bases, with 8 bases between the two germline ends. The CDR3 has 14 amino acids. For the CDR3, the DNA is TGTGCCAGCAGTTACTCGGGGCAGACCTACGAGCAGTACTTC. Protein: CASSYSGQTYEQYF.

The chain joins TRBV5-6 to TRBJ1-1; possibly TRBD1 for D (5 bases). The CDR3 has 16 residues. Trimming removed 4 bases at V and 2 bases at J, with 18 bases between. Germline CDR1 is SGHDT and CDR2 is YYEEEE. The CDR3: CASSVTTGGPNTEAFF. CDR3 bases: TGTGCCAGCAGCGTAACAACAGGCGGACCAAACACTGAAGCTTTCTTT.

This clonotype has a count of ten or more. The chain is built from TRBV5-1 and TRBJ2-7; 9 nucleotides align to TRBD1. Germline lookup yields CDR1 SGHRS and CDR2 YFSETQ. V lost 0 bases to trimming and J lost 2 bases; unmatched junction nucleotides: 3. The CDR3 loop spans 15 amino acids. As DNA, the CDR3 is TGCGCCAGCAGCTTGGGGACAGGGGTTCCCTACGAGCAGTACTTC. Its protein is CASSLGTGVPYEQYF.

The chain is built from TRBV4-1 and TRBJ2-3; D gene unclear. Germline V gives CDR1 MGHRA, CDR2 YSYEKL. The CDR3 extends over 12 amino acids. V lost 1 base and J lost 6, with 5 bases in between. CDR3 bases: TGCGCCAGCAGCCAAGGGCGGGATACGCAGTATTTT. Its protein product is CASSQGRDTQYF.

In this sample, this clonotype turned up a few times. The V call is TRBV2, the J call TRBJ1-5, with D unresolved. Trimming stripped 2 bases from V and 1 base from J, with 12 bases between. The CDR3 totals 16 residues. Germline CDR1 reads SNHLY; CDR2 reads FYNNEI. The CDR3 spells CASSEWGGRSNQPQHF. The CDR3 region has the DNA TGTGCCAGCAGTGAATGGGGAGGTCGCAGCAATCAGCCCCAGCATTTT.

This clonotype was seen only a few times. This sequence joins TRBV4-3 and TRBJ1-5; 9 bases are a match to TRBD1. J gave up 0 bases and V 7 bases, and 13 bases lay outside the gene matches. The length of the CDR3 is 18 residues. Germline CDR1 is LGHNA and CDR2 is YSLEER. The CDR3 bases are TGCGCCAGCACCCTGAAGATGGGACAGGGAATTAGCAATCAGCCCCAGCATTTT. Protein sequence: CASTLKMGQGISNQPQHF.

This clonotype came up a few times. The CDR3 sequence: CASSFRTTSGSKNEQFF. The CDR3 nucleotides are TGTGCCAGCAGCTTCCGCACGACTAGCGGGAGTAAAAATGAGCAGTTCTTC. This chain joins TRBV11-1 and TRBJ2-1; 12 bases line up with TRBD2. The CDR3 has 17 residues. Germline V gives CDR1 SGHAT, CDR2 FQDESV (reference sequence). V lost 3 bases, J lost 7 bases, and 10 bases stayed unmatched.

V gene TRBV28 combines with J gene TRBJ2-5; D call uncertain. V was cut by 5 bases and J by 4 bases, with 14 bases left in between. This CDR3 contains 14 residues. Looked up from germline, CDR1 is MDHEN and CDR2 is SYDVKM. CDR3 protein: CASSQRHFRETQYF. The CDR3 nucleotides read TGTGCCAGCAGTCAAAGACATTTCCGAGAGACCCAGTACTTC.

This clonotype was detected a few times. The gene calls are TRBV29-1 and TRBJ2-7; D is undetermined. Trimming left V 2 bases short and J 2 bases short, with 4 bases between. Germline lookup yields CDR1 SQVTM and CDR2 ANQGSEA. This CDR3 spans 11 amino acids. The CDR3 DNA reads TGCAGCGTTGAATCCGCCTACGAGCAGTACTTC. Its translation is CSVESAYEQYF.

The chain is built from TRBV30 and TRBJ2-7; no reliable D call. Germline V gene data show CDR1 as GTSNPN and CDR2 as SVGIG (reference sequence). The CDR3 contains 12 residues. Between the trimmed V and J ends, which lost 0 bases and 4 bases, there was a span of 7 bases. The DNA for the CDR3 is TGTGCCTGGAGTGTAAGAGGATACGAGCAGTACTTC. The encoded protein is CAWSVRGYEQYF.

This clonotype appeared a few times. The rearrangement links TRBV20-1 to TRBJ1-6; D is unclear. Germline values: CDR1 DFQATT, CDR2 SNEGSKA (reference sequence). V gave up 5 bases and J gave up 7 bases, with 15 bases separating them. The CDR3 contains 14 residues. The DNA for the CDR3 is TGCAGTGCTCGGAGGCCGCAGCCGAATTCACCCCTCCACTTT. Amino acid sequence: CSARRPQPNSPLHF.

This clonotype was counted only a few times. The chain links TRBV5-1 to TRBJ2-2, with D maybe TRBD1 (6 bases). The CDR3 contains 17 residues. Germline V gene lookup returns CDR1 SGHRS and CDR2 YFSETQ. V was cut by 0 bases and J by 7 bases, with 19 bases left in between. The CDR3 DNA reads TGCGCCAGCAGCTTGGGCTCTAACAGGGTAGCGATCGGGGAGCTGTTTTTT. This gives the protein CASSLGSNRVAIGELFF.

With respect to this clonotype: The junction shows a germline mismatch at one end, possibly a read error. The CDR3 region is CASSLGPNRLFF. The CDR3, as DNA: TGTGCCAGCAGTTTAGGGCCTAACAGGCTCTTTTTC. The chain couples TRBV12-3 or TRBV12-4 to TRBJ2-7; tentatively, D is TRBD1 (5 bases). CDR3 length: 12 amino acids.

Only a few counts were recorded for this clonotype. V gene TRBV20-1 combines with J gene TRBJ1-2; D might be TRBD1 (5 bases). This CDR3 comprises 17 residues. The V gene's germline CDR1 is DFQATT and CDR2 SNEGSKA (reference sequence). V lost 3 bases and J lost 0, with 20 bases in between. The CDR3 sequence is CSARRPPRQLSNYGYTF. The CDR3 nucleotides read TGCAGTGCTAGGCGGCCTCCACGACAGCTTTCTAACTATGGCTACACCTTC.

The chain recombines TRBV15 with TRBJ2-3; D possibly corresponds to TRBD1 (6 bases). The germline CDR1 and CDR2 sequences are LNHNV and YYDKDF (reference sequence). The V and J ends lost 2 bases and 1 base respectively, with 16 bases between them. CDR3 size: 17 residues. CDR3 sequence (DNA): TGTGCCACCAGCAGATCAGAACGGGACACAGGCACAGATACGCAGTATTTT. Translation: CATSRSERDTGTDTQYF.

This chain uses TRBV5-1 with TRBJ2-7; 7 nucleotides agree with TRBD2. V lost 4 bases and J lost 6; bases outside the gene matches: 13. This CDR3 has 15 residues. Germline V gene data show CDR1 as SGHRS and CDR2 as YFSETQ. The CDR3 nucleotides are TGCGCCAGCAGCCTAGTCTCCGGGACTAAAACCGAGCAGTACTTC. It codes for CASSLVSGTKTEQYF.

This clonotype has more than one count but fewer than ten. The chain uses TRBV24-1 and TRBJ2-1; D gene unclear. V lost 9 bases, J lost 1 base, and 9 bases lay in between. CDR3 size: 13 residues. CDR1 is KGHDR, CDR2 SFDVKD, per germline. The CDR3 is CATESASYNEQFF. CDR3 sequence (DNA): TGTGCCACCGAGAGCGCGTCCTACAATGAGCAGTTCTTC.

This chain connects TRBV19 to TRBJ2-2; no clear D gene. This CDR3 contains 15 residues. The V gene lost 9 bases and the J gene lost 0 bases, with 14 bases spanning the gap. Per germline, CDR1 LNHDA and CDR2 SQIVND (reference sequence). CDR3 nucleotide sequence: TGTGCCAGCTCGATTCGGACGGCGAACACCGGGGAGCTGTTTTTT. Translated, it gives CASSIRTANTGELFF.

This clonotype was recorded once. The CDR3 DNA reads TGCAGCGTTGGGGTAGGGGGCGCGACAGATACGCAGTATTTT. Its protein product is CSVGVGGATDTQYF. The rearrangement joins TRBV29-1 to TRBJ2-3; TRBD1 matches 7 bases. This CDR3 is 14 amino acids long. Germline values: CDR1 SQVTM, CDR2 ANQGSEA. Trimming took 4 bases from V and 3 from J; bases not matched to a gene: 7.

The chain recombines TRBV24-1 with TRBJ2-1; the D is unclear. The CDR3 extends over 16 amino acids. Trimming pared 3 bases from V and 0 bases from J, leaving 11 bases between. Germline V gene sequence: CDR1 KGHDR, CDR2 SFDVKD. Written as DNA, the CDR3 is TGTGCCACCAGTGATACCGGGCTGAGCTCCTACAATGAGCAGTTCTTC. It codes for CATSDTGLSSYNEQFF.

This clonotype showed up just a few times. The CDR3 here is CAISESGGDEQFF. The CDR3 DNA is TGTGCCATCAGTGAGTCAGGAGGCGATGAGCAGTTCTTC. V usage is TRBV10-3 and J usage is TRBJ2-1; the D gene is possibly TRBD2 (5 bases). Trimming pared 0 bases from V and 8 bases from J, leaving 8 bases between. This CDR3 is built from 13 residues. Germline CDR1 is ENHRY and CDR2 is SYGVKD.

This clonotype was counted between two and nine times. This chain links TRBV18 with TRBJ1-2, with 7 bases fitting TRBD1. CDR3 length equals 15 residues. Germline trimming cut 3 bases from V and 5 bases from J; bases unmatched to any gene: 9. In germline, CDR1 is KGHSH, CDR2 LQKENI. CDR3 amino acids: CASSPPGTELYGYTF. The CDR3, as DNA: TGTGCCAGCTCACCCCCCGGGACAGAATTATATGGCTACACCTTC.